This T cell receptor (beta chain) originates from a study of CD8 T cells in ankylosing spondylitis (dated 2017 in TCRdb). Broadly, across the study: The study profiled T cell receptor beta repertoires in healthy donors and ankylosing spondylitis patients to find disease-linked TCR variants. The full study cohort was made up of 20 to 25 ankylosing spondylitis patients and about a hundred healthy donors. Peripheral blood was sampled, and synovial fluid was also collected from ankylosing spondylitis patients.

TCRdb records Illumina HiSeq 2500 as the sequencer. Quantitative 5'-RACE with molecular barcodes was used to prepare TCR beta libraries. Per the authors' processing: To identify disease-linked TCR variants, a new computational method was used, one built on a probabilistic model of VDJ rearrangement. TCRdb reworked the public reads: Q25 trimming with fastp, MiXCR clone assembly, productive beta chains retained. Records with the same CDR3 protein are collapsed into one entry carrying the most frequent genes and DNA. These V and J calls rely on TCRdb rather than the paper's analysis. The sample table records around 770,000 distinct CDR3 sequences; under 20% of these occur just once. The top ten clones comprise around a fifth of the sample. Here is what the overall study found, with its caveats: According to the report, matched synovial fluid samples from ankylosing spondylitis patients were significantly enriched for the disease-linked clones. Blood from ankylosing spondylitis patients appeared to be characterized by a TCR beta motif composed of 7 to 9 highly homologous amino acid variants. Some motif variants were previously reported in synovial fluid and blood of reactive arthritis patients, suggesting common disease-initiation mechanisms. The disease-linked clones showed a CD8+ phenotype and occurred at relatively low frequencies in peripheral blood.

This clonotype was recorded a few times. Its antigen specificity is not known. Base qualities are not provided; no much larger clone lies one nucleotide away. The CDR3 spans 18 residues, from the cysteine through the phenylalanine. Kept here is only the CDR3 DNA, which spans 54 bases and is read in frame from base 1. CDR1 is given as DFQATT and CDR2 as SNEGSKA, both from the germline V gene (reference sequence). Ends trimmed: V by 3 bases, J by 0 bases; bases unmatched to a gene: 13. The V and J genes are TRBV20-1 and TRBJ1-5; 8 of the junction bases match TRBD1. The specimen was blood, either unsorted or a sorted T cell fraction (not recorded which). This clonotype was sampled from a male donor with ankylosing spondylitis. CDR3 loop: CSAREPGQEIYSNQPQHF. Read as DNA, the sequence is TGCAGTGCTAGGGAACCGGGACAGGAGATATATAGCAATCAGCCCCAGCATTTT.